This entry lists 9 T cell receptor beta chains sequenced from one sample in a study of regulatory T cells in long-lasting Graves disease. Indicated time point: persistent/refractory GD, antithyroid drugs over 5 years with positive TRAb. Extracted RNA from PBMCs served as the source of the TCR library. Combining iRepertoire HTBI primers with Arm-PCR of CDR3 regions, the authors built TCR beta libraries. Using its own MiXCR run on the multiplex PCR reads, TCRdb lists one record per CDR3 protein. The repertoire holds under 450,000 distinct CDR3 sequences, with roughly 24% as singletons. The sample was peripheral blood mononuclear cells (PBMCs), taken when the disease was refractory, from a patient treated with antithyroid drugs. These receptors were taken from a woman aged 40 to 55 with Graves disease.

This clonotype was counted ten times or more. This rearrangement joins TRBV15 to TRBJ2-7, with 11 nucleotides matching TRBD2. CDR3 length equals 15 residues. Germline CDR1 is LNHNV and CDR2 is YYDKDF (reference sequence). V lost 6 bases, J lost 2 bases, and 6 bases stayed unmatched. CDR3 bases: TGTGCCACCAGTTTTTCTAGCGGGAGGACCTACGAGCAGTACTTC. This sequence encodes CATSFSSGRTYEQYF.

This clonotype was picked up many times. CDR3 region: CASSFRDRGLPGELFF. The CDR3 DNA follows: TGTGCCAGCAGCTTCCGGGACAGGGGGCTCCCCGGGGAGCTGTTTTTT. This chain connects TRBV11-2 to TRBJ2-2; TRBD1 aligns across 12 bases. The CDR3 has 16 amino acids. Losses at the gene ends were 3 bases for V and 6 bases for J; bases not matched to a gene: 5. Looked up from germline, CDR1 is SGHAT and CDR2 is FQNNGV.

This clonotype was counted ten times or more. The chain combines TRBV28 with TRBJ2-7, with a tentative D call TRBD2 (9 bases). V was shortened by 6 bases and J by 5 bases, with 29 bases between the two germline ends. The CDR3 is 18 amino acids. CDR1 is MDHEN, CDR2 SYDVKM, per germline. CDR3 bases: TGTGCCAGCAGGGGACAGGTTTTTTCTAGCGGGATGTGGAACGAGCAGTACTTC. It specifies CASRGQVFSSGMWNEQYF.

This clonotype was seen many times. The V gene is TRBV28, the J gene TRBJ1-2; no definite D call. The CDR3 runs to 13 residues. V was cut by 6 bases and J by 1 base, with 9 bases left in between. Germline loops: CDR1 MDHEN, CDR2 SYDVKM. This chain's CDR3 is CASRPGFNYGYTF. The CDR3 DNA is TGTGCCAGCAGACCTGGCTTTAACTATGGCTACACCTTC.

Comments on this clonotype: Possible read error: a much larger clone is one base away. The gene calls are TRBV28 and TRBJ2-5; D may correspond to TRBD1 or TRBD2 (5 bases each). V lost 5 bases and J lost 0, with 10 bases in between. From germline, CDR1 is MDHEN and CDR2 SYDVKM. The CDR3 covers 14 residues. For the CDR3, the DNA is TGTGCCAGCAGTCGGGGACCGTACCAAGAGACCCAGTACTTC. Protein sequence: CASSRGPYQETQYF. The entire variable domain, with the rest obtained from reference TRBV28 and TRBJ2-5, is as follows: DVKVTQSSRYLVKRTGEKVFLECVQDMDHENMFWYRQDPGLGLRLIYFSYDVKMKEKGDIPEGYSVSREKKERFSLILESASTNQTSMYLCASSRGPYQETQYFGPGTRLLVL.

The gene calls are TRBV7-8 and TRBJ1-3; D call uncertain. The CDR3 is made up of 16 amino acids. Trimming took off 1 base at V and 4 bases at J, with 14 bases between the two ends. CDR1 and CDR2 from the germline V gene are SGHVS and FQNEAQ. The CDR3 sequence is CASSLEGRLLGNTIYF. DNA for the CDR3: TGTGCCAGCAGCTTAGAAGGTCGGTTACTCGGAAACACCATATATTTT.

The rearrangement links TRBV10-3 to TRBJ2-7; perhaps TRBD2 as D (6 bases). Germline V gene lookup returns CDR1 ENHRY and CDR2 SYGVKD. The CDR3 covers 15 residues. V gave up 3 bases and J gave up 2 bases, with 14 bases separating them. CDR3 sequence reads: CAISDSGTVTYEQYF. As DNA, the CDR3 is TGTGCCATCAGTGACTCCGGGACTGTCACCTACGAGCAGTACTTC.

This clonotype occurred a few times. The chain couples TRBV27 to TRBJ2-7; 7 bases line up with TRBD2. V gave up 4 bases and J gave up 4 bases; unmatched junction bases: 19. The CDR3 contains 18 residues. Per the germline V gene, CDR1 is MNHEY and CDR2 is SMNVEV (reference sequence). For the CDR3, the DNA is TGTGCCAGCAGTTCCGGTCCGGGGTCGGGGGGTAGAATTTACGAGCAGTACTTC. This sequence encodes CASSSGPGSGGRIYEQYF.

This clonotype showed up just a few times. The chain carries TRBV24-1 and TRBJ2-1; possible D gene TRBD2, 5 bases. The germline gives CDR1 KGHDR, CDR2 SFDVKD. There are 14 residues in the CDR3. V was trimmed by 1 base and J by 8 bases, leaving 11 bases between them. The CDR3 region has the DNA TGTGCCACCAGTGATTTATCCGGGATCGATGAGCAGTTCTTC. Residues: CATSDLSGIDEQFF.